The rows below give T cell receptor beta chains drawn from one sample of a study of blood T cell repertoires in COVID-19. Profiled with immunoSEQ multiplex PCR; TCRdb holds only in-frame clones, not every one. The data hold tens of thousands of clones, with approximately 80% observed a single time. The sample comprised peripheral blood. The receptor set was obtained from a man between 70 and 80 years old with acute or convalescent COVID-19. The CDR3 runs from the conserved cysteine through the conserved F or W. A D gene is named only where the DNA matches it firmly. Clone sizes are given selectively: once, few, many, or a class where the clone is expanded.

J | size | D | V | CDR3
TRBJ2-7 | NA | NA | TRBV19 | CASSIQHTAHEQYF
TRBJ1-2 | once | TRBD1 | TRBV5-1 | CASSPTGGGYGYTF
TRBJ2-7 | NA | TRBD2 | TRBV19 | CASRAGLAGAYEQYF
TRBJ2-1 | NA | NA | TRBV28 | CASSPLAPNEQFF
TRBJ2-3 | NA | NA | TRBV14 | CASSRLGGANTQYF
TRBJ2-2 | NA | NA | TRBV30 | CAWVGGAANTGELFF
TRBJ2-6 | NA | TRBD2 | TRBV29-1 | CSVHLHLTDGEGSGANVLTF
TRBJ1-4 | once | NA | TRBV11-3 | CASSFRESLKEKLFF
TRBJ2-7 | NA | NA | TRBV11-3 | CASSSDTPPYEQYF
TRBJ2-5 | NA | TRBD2 | TRBV30 | CAWVSGGSQETQYF
TRBJ2-3 | NA | NA | TRBV19 | CASTWAQGRPDTQYF
TRBJ1-4 | NA | NA | TRBV6-6 | CASRSGGPNEKLFF
TRBJ1-1 | NA | NA | TRBV19 | CASSTVPEAFF
TRBJ1-1 | NA | NA | TRBV11-2 | CASSLERGTEAFF
TRBJ1-5 | NA | TRBD1 | TRBV2 | CASSQGADQPQHF
TRBJ1-1 | NA | NA | TRBV27 | CASSLVRNTEAFF
TRBJ1-1 | NA | NA | TRBV27 | CASRPQGTIGRTEAFF
TRBJ1-4 | NA | NA | TRBV15 | CATGLGGEKLFF
TRBJ2-7 | NA | TRBD2 | TRBV20-1 | CSALSGVEQYF
TRBJ1-2 | NA | TRBD1 | TRBV28 | CASSPPGQVSGYTF
TRBJ2-2 | NA | NA | TRBV30 | CAWMDALPRRTGELFF
TRBJ1-3 | NA | TRBD1 | TRBV4-2 | CASSQGRDRGSGNTIYF
TRBJ1-5 | NA | NA | TRBV12-3/TRBV12-4 | CASSPDSNQPQHF
TRBJ2-1 | NA | TRBD2 | TRBV28 | CASRPSGSSYNEQFF
TRBJ1-4 | NA | NA | TRBV2 | CASNRGNEKLFF
TRBJ2-7 | NA | TRBD1 | TRBV18 | CASAGTGGREQYF
TRBJ1-1 | NA | NA | TRBV7-2 | CASSSPQENTEAFF
TRBJ1-2 | NA | NA | TRBV6-5 | CATPDGLNSYGYTF
TRBJ1-4 | NA | TRBD1 | TRBV18 | CASSPNIGTGDEKLFF
TRBJ1-6 | NA | NA | TRBV18 | CASSPTGMSSSPLHF
TRBJ1-2 | once | NA | TRBV5-5 | CASSALVSVNYGYTF
TRBJ1-1 | many | NA | TRBV6-5 | CASRPDPRQSEAFF
TRBJ1-6 | NA | NA | TRBV6-5 | CASSLRQNNSPLHF
TRBJ2-1 | NA | TRBD2 | TRBV5-1 | CASSLAKAETSPAVGGRNERFF
TRBJ1-3 | once | NA | TRBV5-6 | CASSLEGTPRNTIYF
TRBJ1-1 | NA | NA | TRBV7-2 | CASRPTVNTEAFF
TRBJ1-2 | NA | NA | TRBV6-2/TRBV6-3 | CASSLQDFYGYTF
TRBJ2-7 | NA | TRBD2 | TRBV5-5 | CASSYRGTSGNIGRYEQYF
TRBJ2-3 | NA | TRBD2 | TRBV11-2 | CASSLSGGSTDTQYF
TRBJ2-3 | NA | NA | TRBV27 | CASRPSSTPTQYF
TRBJ2-7 | NA | NA | TRBV14 | CASSRGRGGRVSSYEQYF
TRBJ2-3 | NA | TRBD1 | TRBV30 | CAWSVRGLGGDTQYF
TRBJ2-7 | NA | NA | TRBV7-9 | CASSLTGKDEQYF
TRBJ1-4 | NA | NA | TRBV28 | CASSPGLSPEKLFF
TRBJ1-2 | NA | NA | TRBV5-5 | CASSRSPDRTSNYGYTF
TRBJ1-4 | NA | TRBD1 | TRBV5-6 | CASSLQGGAEKLFF
TRBJ2-5 | NA | NA | TRBV2 | CASSGPTVQETQYF
TRBJ1-1 | NA | NA | TRBV19 | CASSLWGRRDLGTEAFF
TRBJ2-5 | NA | NA | TRBV19 | CASSRDNLEPETQYF
TRBJ1-6 | NA | NA | TRBV7-6 | CASSSGLNNSPLHF
TRBJ2-3 | once | NA | TRBV3-1/TRBV3-2 | CASSQDVSGTTDTQYF
TRBJ1-6 | NA | NA | TRBV2 | CASRADNSPLHF